Listed here are 7 T cell receptor beta chains from one sample, sequenced in a study of PD-L1 blockade in urothelial cancer. The method was immunoSEQ multiplex PCR; TCRdb's version includes in-frame clones alone and lacks a portion of them. Of about 82,000 clones detected, around 90% appear once; the ten largest clones hold 4.5% to 7%. Sequencing was performed on PBMCs, taken around atezolizumab (anti-PD-L1) treatment. The receptors derive from a woman between 70 and 85 years old with urothelial cancer.

The chain employs TRBV30 and TRBJ2-1; 7 bases align to TRBD1. Germline V gene data show CDR1 as GTSNPN and CDR2 as SVGIG (reference sequence). The CDR3 has 16 amino acids. With 0 bases clipped from V and 9 bases from J, the junction kept 14 bases outside the gene matches. CDR3 sequence: CAWSVSGQRREGEQFF. The CDR3 DNA reads TGTGCCTGGAGTGTATCGGGACAGCGTCGTGAGGGTGAGCAGTTCTTC.

The chain links TRBV2 to TRBJ1-1; D unclear. V lost 0 bases and J lost 0, with 11 bases in between. From germline, CDR1 is SNHLY and CDR2 FYNNEI. The CDR3 sequence is 16 residues long. The DNA for the CDR3 is TGTGCCAGCAGTGAAGCAGGGAGACACATGAACACTGAAGCTTTCTTT. Translation gives CASSEAGRHMNTEAFF.

The V and J genes are TRBV4-1 and TRBJ2-3; 11 bases align to TRBD2. With 3 bases clipped from V and 0 bases from J, the junction kept 2 bases outside the gene matches. This CDR3 comprises 16 residues. Germline values: CDR1 MGHRA, CDR2 YSYEKL. CDR3 amino acids: CASSQLAGGSTDTQYF. Here the CDR3 DNA reads TGCGCCAGCAGCCAGTTAGCGGGAGGGAGCACAGATACGCAGTATTTT.

This rearrangement joins TRBV4-3 to TRBJ1-3; 7 nucleotides match TRBD1. CDR1 LGHNA and CDR2 YSLEER come from the germline V gene. Trimming took 1 base from V and 4 from J; bases not matched to a gene: 7. This CDR3 comprises 16 residues. The CDR3 loop reads CASSQGPGGSGNTIYF. In nucleotides, the CDR3 is TGCGCCAGCAGCCAAGGGCCAGGGGGTAGCGGAAACACCATATATTTT.

The chain couples TRBV4-3 to TRBJ2-6; D remains ambiguous. V lost 1 base to trimming and J lost 0 bases, with 10 bases between them. CDR1 is LGHNA, CDR2 YSLEER, per germline. This CDR3 spans 17 amino acids. This chain's CDR3 is CASSQGAATSGANVLTF. The CDR3 DNA sequence: TGCGCCAGCAGCCAAGGCGCGGCGACCTCTGGGGCCAACGTCCTGACTTTC.

The rearrangement uses TRBV5-6 and TRBJ2-7, with 12 bases aligning to TRBD2. Germline-derived CDR1 and CDR2 are SGHDT and YYEEEE. Trimming removed 4 bases from V and 2 bases from J; junction bases left unmatched: 4. The CDR3 consists of 15 residues. CDR3 sequence (DNA): TGTGCCAGCAGCCCCCTAGCGGGAGGGCCCTACGAGCAGTACTTC. The encoded protein is CASSPLAGGPYEQYF. The full variable domain, with the rest looked up from reference TRBV5-6 and TRBJ2-7, is DAGVTQSPTHLIKTRGQQVTLRCSPKSGHDTVSWYQQALGQGPQFIFQYYEEEERQRGNFPDRFSGHQFPNYSSELNVNALLLGDSALYLCASSPLAGGPYEQYFGPGTRLTVT.

This chain links TRBV15 with TRBJ2-1, with D possibly being TRBD1 (6 bases). Germline CDR1 is LNHNV and CDR2 is YYDKDF (reference sequence). V was trimmed by 5 bases and J by 1 base, leaving 15 bases between them. The CDR3 covers 16 residues. The CDR3 region has the DNA TGTGCCACCAGCGGACAGTCCCGAGGTTCCTACAATGAGCAGTTCTTC. Translating gives CATSGQSRGSYNEQFF.